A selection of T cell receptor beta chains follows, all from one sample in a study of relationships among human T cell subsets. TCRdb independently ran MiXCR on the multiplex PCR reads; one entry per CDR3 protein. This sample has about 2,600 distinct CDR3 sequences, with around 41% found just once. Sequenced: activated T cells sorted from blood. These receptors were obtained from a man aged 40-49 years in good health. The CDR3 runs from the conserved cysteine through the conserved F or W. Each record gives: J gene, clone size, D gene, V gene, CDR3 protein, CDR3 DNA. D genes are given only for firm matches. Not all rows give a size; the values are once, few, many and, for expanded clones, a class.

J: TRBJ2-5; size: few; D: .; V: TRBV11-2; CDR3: CASSSTIPAETQYF; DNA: TGTGCCAGCAGCTCCACCATCCCGGCGGAGACCCAGTACTTC
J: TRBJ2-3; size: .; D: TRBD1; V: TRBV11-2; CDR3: CASNPRDRVTDTQYF; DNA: TGTGCCAGCAACCCCCGGGACAGGGTAACAGATACGCAGTATTTT
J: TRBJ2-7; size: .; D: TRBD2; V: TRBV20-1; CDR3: CSATSGVGYEQYF; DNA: TGCAGTGCTACTAGCGGGGTGGGCTACGAGCAGTACTTC
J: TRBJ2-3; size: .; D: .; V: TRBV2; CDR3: CASSETGSSTDTQYF; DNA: TGTGCCAGCAGTGAAACAGGCTCTAGCACAGATACGCAGTATTTT
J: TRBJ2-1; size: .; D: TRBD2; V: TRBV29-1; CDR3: CSAFGGGSYNEQFF; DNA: TGCAGCGCCTTCGGGGGGGGCTCCTACAATGAGCAGTTCTTC
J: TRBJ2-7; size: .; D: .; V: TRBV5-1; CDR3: CASSLGSLYEQYF; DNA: TGCGCCAGCAGCCTGGGTTCCCTCTACGAGCAGTACTTC
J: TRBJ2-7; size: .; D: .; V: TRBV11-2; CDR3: CASSYGNSYEQYF; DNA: TGTGCCAGCAGCTATGGGAATTCCTACGAGCAGTACTTC
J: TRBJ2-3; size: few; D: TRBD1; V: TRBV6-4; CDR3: CASSEGRGSTDTQYF; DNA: TGTGCCAGCAGTGAGGGCAGGGGGAGCACAGATACGCAGTATTTT
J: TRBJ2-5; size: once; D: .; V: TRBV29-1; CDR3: CSASANQETQYF; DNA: TGCAGCGCGTCAGCCAATCAAGAGACCCAGTACTTC
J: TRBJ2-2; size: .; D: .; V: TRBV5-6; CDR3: CASSFRDSGTGELFF; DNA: TGTGCCAGCAGCTTCAGGGATAGTGGCACCGGGGAGCTGTTTTTT
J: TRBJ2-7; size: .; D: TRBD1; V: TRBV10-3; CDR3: CAISKGTGSYEQYF; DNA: TGTGCCATCAGTAAAGGGACAGGATCCTACGAGCAGTACTTC
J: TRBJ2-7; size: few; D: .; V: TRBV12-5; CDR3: CASGLGVGEQYF; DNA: TGTGCTAGTGGTTTAGGCGTCGGCGAGCAGTACTTC
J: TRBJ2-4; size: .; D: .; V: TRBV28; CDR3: CASSQTDRIVGKNIQYF; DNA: TGTGCCAGCAGTCAGACCGACAGGATAGTGGGCAAAAACATTCAGTACTTC
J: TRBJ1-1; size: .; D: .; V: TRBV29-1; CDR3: CSVDSVQGPNTEAFF; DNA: TGCAGCGTCGACTCAGTACAGGGTCCGAACACTGAAGCTTTCTTT
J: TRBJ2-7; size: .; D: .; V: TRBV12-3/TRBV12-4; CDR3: CASSPRTPSEQYF; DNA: TGTGCCAGCAGTCCCAGGACCCCTTCGGAGCAGTACTTC
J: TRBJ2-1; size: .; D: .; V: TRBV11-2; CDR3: CASSPLYNEQFF; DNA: TGTGCCAGCAGCCCCTTGTACAATGAGCAGTTCTTC
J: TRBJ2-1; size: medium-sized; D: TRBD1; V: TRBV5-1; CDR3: CASIGQGYNEQFF; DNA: TGCGCCAGCATCGGACAGGGGTACAATGAGCAGTTCTTC
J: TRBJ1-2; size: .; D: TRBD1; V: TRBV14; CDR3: CASSPQGVYGYTF; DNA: TGTGCCAGCAGCCCTCAGGGGGTTTATGGCTACACCTTC
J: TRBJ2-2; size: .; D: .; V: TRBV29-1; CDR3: CSVDGTANTGELFF; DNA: TGCAGCGTTGACGGGACGGCGAACACCGGGGAGCTGTTTTTT
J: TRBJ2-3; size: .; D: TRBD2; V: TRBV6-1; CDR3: CASSESPAGGYPDTQYF; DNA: TGTGCCAGCAGTGAAAGTCCAGCGGGAGGTTATCCAGATACGCAGTATTTT
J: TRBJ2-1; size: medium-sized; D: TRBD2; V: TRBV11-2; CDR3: CASSPRGGGGAKGNEQFF; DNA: TGTGCCAGCAGCCCCCGTGGGGGCGGGGGGGCCAAGGGGAATGAGCAGTTCTTC
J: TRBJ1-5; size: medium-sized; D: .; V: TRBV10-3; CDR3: CAISGSSNQPQHF; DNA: TGTGCCATCTCGGGGAGTAGCAATCAGCCCCAGCATTTT
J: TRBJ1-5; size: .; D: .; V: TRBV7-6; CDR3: CASSLAQDQPQHF; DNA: TGTGCCAGCAGCTTGGCTCAAGATCAGCCCCAGCATTTT
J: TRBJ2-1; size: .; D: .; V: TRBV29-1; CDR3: CSGTSMAPNEQFF; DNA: TGCAGCGGAACTAGCATGGCTCCCAATGAGCAGTTCTTC
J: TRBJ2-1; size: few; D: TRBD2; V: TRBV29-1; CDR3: CSVLAGEEQFF; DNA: TGCAGCGTTTTAGCGGGAGAAGAGCAGTTCTTC
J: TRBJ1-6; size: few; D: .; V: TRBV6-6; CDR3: CASSPEYLSPLHF; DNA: TGTGCCAGCAGTCCAGAGTATCTTTCACCCCTCCACTTT
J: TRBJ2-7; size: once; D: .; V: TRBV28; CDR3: CASSPPGGGNSYEQYF; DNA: TGTGCCAGCAGTCCCCCTGGGGGGGGCAACTCCTACGAGCAGTACTTC
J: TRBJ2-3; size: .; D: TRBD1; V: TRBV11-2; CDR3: CASSFRDRGLGDTQYF; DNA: TGTGCCAGCAGCTTCCGGGACAGGGGGCTTGGGGATACGCAGTATTTT
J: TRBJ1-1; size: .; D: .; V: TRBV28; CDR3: CASSLVARTEAFF; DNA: TGTGCCAGCAGTTTGGTCGCCCGCACTGAAGCTTTCTTT
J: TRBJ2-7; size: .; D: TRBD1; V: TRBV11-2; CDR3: CASSADRVISYEQYF; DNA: TGTGCCAGCAGCGCCGACAGGGTGATCTCCTACGAGCAGTACTTC
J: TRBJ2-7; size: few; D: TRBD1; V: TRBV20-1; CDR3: CSARGTGLQYF; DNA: TGCAGTGCCCGCGGGACAGGCTTACAGTACTTC
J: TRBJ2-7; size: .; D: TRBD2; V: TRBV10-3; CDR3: CAIKVDSGSIEQYF; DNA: TGTGCCATCAAGGTGGATAGCGGGAGTATCGAGCAGTACTTC
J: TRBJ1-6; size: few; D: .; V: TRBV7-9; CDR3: CASSLGRFGANSPLHF; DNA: TGTGCCAGCAGCTTAGGGCGCTTTGGGGCTAATTCACCCCTCCACTTT
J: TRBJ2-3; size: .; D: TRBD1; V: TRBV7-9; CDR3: CASSRRQGFISTDTQYF; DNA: TGTGCCAGCAGCCGACGACAGGGCTTCATTAGCACAGATACGCAGTATTTT
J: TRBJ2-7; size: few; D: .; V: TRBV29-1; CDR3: CSATTTYEQYF; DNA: TGCAGCGCTACCACGACCTACGAGCAGTACTTC
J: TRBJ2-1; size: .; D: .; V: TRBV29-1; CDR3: CSVEVRGRYNEQFF; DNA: TGCAGCGTTGAAGTCCGGGGGAGATACAATGAGCAGTTCTTC
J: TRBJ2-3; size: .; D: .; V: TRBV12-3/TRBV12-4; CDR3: CASSHGGGTDTQYF; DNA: TGTGCCAGCAGCCACGGGGGAGGCACAGATACGCAGTATTTT
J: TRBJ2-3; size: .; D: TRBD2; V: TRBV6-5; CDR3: CASSYGLAGGQYF; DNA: TGTGCCAGCAGTTACGGACTAGCCGGAGGGCAGTATTTT
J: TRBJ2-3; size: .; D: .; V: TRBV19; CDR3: CASSPLYTDTQYF; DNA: TGTGCCAGTAGTCCCCTATACACAGATACGCAGTATTTT
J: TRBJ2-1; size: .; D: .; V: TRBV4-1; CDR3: CASSQVPTEYNEQFF; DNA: TGCGCCAGCAGCCAAGTGCCGACAGAGTACAATGAGCAGTTCTTC
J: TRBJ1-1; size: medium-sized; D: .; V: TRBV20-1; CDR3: CSAREVNSRDTEAFF; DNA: TGCAGTGCTAGAGAGGTCAATTCTCGGGACACTGAAGCTTTCTTT
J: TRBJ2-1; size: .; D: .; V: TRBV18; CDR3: CASSPSGSGRDEQFF; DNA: TGTGCCAGCTCACCGTCTGGATCCGGGCGGGATGAGCAGTTCTTC
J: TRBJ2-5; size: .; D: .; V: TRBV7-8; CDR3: CASSLQANQETQYF; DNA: TGTGCCAGCAGCTTACAAGCGAACCAAGAGACCCAGTACTTC
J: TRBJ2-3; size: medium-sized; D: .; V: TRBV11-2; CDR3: CASSTGPLTDTQYF; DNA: TGTGCCAGCAGCACGGGACCCCTCACAGATACGCAGTATTTT
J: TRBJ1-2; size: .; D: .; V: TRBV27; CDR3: CASSSRRQSYGYTF; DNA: TGTGCCAGCAGTTCCCGCCGACAGTCCTATGGCTACACCTTC
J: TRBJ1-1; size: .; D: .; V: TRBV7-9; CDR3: CASSLRVGYTEAFF; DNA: TGTGCCAGCAGCTTGAGGGTGGGGTACACTGAAGCTTTCTTT
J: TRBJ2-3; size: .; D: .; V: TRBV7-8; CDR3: CASSLGPFAPDTQYF; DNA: TGTGCCAGCAGCCTCGGACCTTTCGCCCCAGATACGCAGTATTTT
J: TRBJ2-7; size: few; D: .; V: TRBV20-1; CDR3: CSARKAGGYEQYF; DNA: TGCAGTGCTAGAAAAGCGGGTGGCTACGAGCAGTACTTC
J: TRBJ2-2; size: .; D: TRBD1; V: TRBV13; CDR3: CASSMVLTGGTGELFF; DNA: TGTGCCAGCAGCATGGTTCTGACAGGGGGCACCGGGGAGCTGTTTTTT
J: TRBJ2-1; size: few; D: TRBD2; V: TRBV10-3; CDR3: CAISESSPSGGTYNEQFF; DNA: TGTGCCATCAGTGAGTCCTCACCTAGCGGAGGGACCTACAATGAGCAGTTCTTC